This T cell receptor (beta chain) emerged from a study of OX40 agonist ivuxolimab in advanced cancers. Looking at the study overall: Ivuxolimab was a fully human IgG2 agonistic monoclonal antibody targeting the costimulatory receptor OX40 (CD134). Intravenous ivuxolimab was administered to patients every 2 weeks at six dose levels: 0.01, 0.1, 0.3, 1.5, 3 and 10 mg/kg. Of the approximately 50 patients in dose escalation, some 20 had hepatocellular carcinoma, roughly 15 had melanoma, 9 had renal cell carcinoma and 9 had head and neck cancer. A male proportion of under 85% and a mean age of 60 years, ranging from roughly 23 to 90, were recorded for the dose-escalation cohort. Patients were allowed to have had prior anti-PD-1, anti-PD-L1 or anti-CTLA-4 therapy, and 40% to 45% of the dose-escalation patients had previously received checkpoint inhibitors. Partial responses were achieved by three dose-escalation patients, of whom one had hepatocellular carcinoma and two had cutaneous melanoma. The purpose of peripheral TCRbeta sequencing was to test whether ivuxolimab changed TCR sequence diversity and led to clonal T-cell expansion. The paper covers the monotherapy dose-escalation part of the phase I ivuxolimab trial, which included N of about 51 patients.

V is reduced by 2 bases and J by 5 bases, leaving a spacing of 10 bases between them. The CDR3 spans 13 residues, from the cysteine through the phenylalanine. Only the CDR3 region is kept as DNA, spanning 39 bases read in frame from base 1. CDR1 and CDR2 are drawn from the germline V gene: KGHSH, LQKENI. Genomic DNA was extracted from sorted cells for sequencing of the TCRbeta CDR3 region. TCRbeta CDR3 regions were sequenced using the immunoSEQ Assay. TCRdb stores this immuneACCESS table with in-frame sequences only. Part of the clones is absent; in the studies checked, under half of the shortfall reflects unresolved V genes, and no reason is known for the rest. Counted in this sample were roughly 48,000 clones; roughly 84% of them appeared once. The ten largest clones add up to roughly a tenth of the sample. A word on this clone: There is no known antigen for this receptor. The sample holds no much larger clone one base away, and base qualities are not on file.

General findings and caveats noted by the study authors: At doses from 0.1 to 3.0 mg/kg, clonal expansion was seen in both CD4+ and CD8+ blood T cells between baseline and week 6. Low levels of normalized T-cell clonal expansion were also seen in some patients who did not respond. After ivuxolimab, CD8+ T cells had more expanded clones than CD4+ T cells on average. In the 0.1-3.0 mg/kg groups, partial responders were among the patients with the lowest normalized peripheral clonal expansion, particularly in CD8+ T cells. The antigen specificity of the clonally expanded peripheral T cells was not determined.

Patients with a history of autoimmune disease or receiving systemic immunosuppression were excluded from the trial. In every dose cohort, peripheral blood was drawn for TCR sequencing at baseline, cycle 4 day 1, and cycle 7 day 1. Samples came from an open-label, multicenter, first-in-human phase I dose-escalation trial of ivuxolimab. Adults with locally advanced or metastatic melanoma, renal cell carcinoma, hepatocellular carcinoma or head and neck squamous cell carcinoma were enrolled in the trial. Before TCR sequencing, CD4+ T cells and CD8+ T cells from peripheral blood were sorted into separate populations.

This TCR was recovered from an adult with an advanced solid tumor such as melanoma, head and neck, liver or kidney cancer. The material was CD4+ or CD8+ T cells sorted from blood, obtained in a trial of the OX40 agonist ivuxolimab. The chain is made from TRBV18 and TRBJ2-7; a tentative D call is TRBD2 (6 bases match). The CDR3 corresponds to CASSPLAANEQYF. The bases are TGTGCCAGCTCACCATTAGCGGCCAACGAGCAGTACTTC.